The 25 T cell receptor beta chains in this list originate from one sample, sequenced in a study of OX40 agonist ivuxolimab in advanced cancers. Profiled with immunoSEQ multiplex PCR; TCRdb holds only in-frame clones, not every one. Of some 70,000 clones in the sample, roughly 88% were seen once. The input for sequencing was CD4+ or CD8+ T cells sorted from blood, taken in a trial of the OX40 agonist ivuxolimab. The receptors derive from an adult with an advanced solid tumor such as melanoma, head and neck, liver or kidney cancer.

The gene calls are TRBV27 and TRBJ1-5; TRBD1 aligns across 12 bases. This CDR3 has 17 residues. After removal of 5 bases from V and 5 bases from J, the junction contained 10 bases not matched to a gene. Germline lookup yields CDR1 MNHEY and CDR2 SMNVEV (reference sequence). CDR3 sequence: CASSPRDRGRPHQPQHF. CDR3 DNA sequence: TGTGCCAGCAGTCCCCGGGACAGGGGGCGCCCCCATCAGCCCCAGCATTTT.

The chain joins TRBV7-2 to TRBJ2-4; D ambiguous. The CDR3 runs 14 residues. The germline gives CDR1 SGHTA, CDR2 FQGNSA. V was clipped by 1 base and J by 10 bases, with 14 bases between them. The CDR3 DNA reads as TGTGCCAGCAGCTTAGGCCGTGAGGCTTCTATTCAGTACTTC. Amino acid sequence: CASSLGREASIQYF.

V usage is TRBV7-2 and J usage is TRBJ2-3; D might be TRBD2 (5 bases). Between the trimmed V and J ends, which lost 1 base and 4 bases, there was a span of 9 bases. The germline CDR1 and CDR2 sequences are SGHTA and FQGNSA. The CDR3 runs 14 residues. The CDR3 DNA sequence: TGTGCCAGCAGCTTAGGTCTAGCCCCAGATACGCAGTATTTT. It is translated as CASSLGLAPDTQYF.

The chain employs TRBV18 and TRBJ2-7, with a weak D call TRBD1 (5 bases). The germline gives CDR1 KGHSH, CDR2 LQKENI. This CDR3 has 15 residues. V dropped 3 bases and J dropped 2 bases, with 14 bases sitting between them. The CDR3 DNA reads as TGTGCCAGCTCACCCTCGGCGGACATTACCTACGAGCAGTACTTC. Its protein product is CASSPSADITYEQYF.

V gene TRBV10-3 combines with J gene TRBJ2-2; no reliable D call. Trimming removed 0 bases at V and 1 base at J, with 9 bases between. The CDR3 runs to 16 residues. Germline V gives CDR1 ENHRY, CDR2 SYGVKD. The CDR3 sequence: CAISESRPGNTGELFF. In DNA form, the CDR3 reads TGTGCCATCAGTGAGTCTCGCCCGGGGAACACCGGGGAGCTGTTTTTT.

Only one count was recorded for this clone. This rearrangement joins TRBV28 to TRBJ1-2; maybe TRBD1 (6 bases). The CDR3 runs to 14 residues. V dropped 6 bases and J dropped 2 bases, with 13 bases sitting between them. In germline, CDR1 is MDHEN, CDR2 SYDVKM. The CDR3 region has the DNA TGTGCCAGCAGCACCGGACAGCCGAACTATGGCTACACCTTC. Translating it yields CASSTGQPNYGYTF.

V gene TRBV21-1 combines with J gene TRBJ1-5; whether TRBD1, the table's D call, matches the DNA was not checked. TRBV21-1 is recorded as a pseudogene. This CDR3 has 15 residues. The chain's CDR3 is CASSLVTGGLQPQHF. CDR3 sequence (DNA): TGTGCCAGCAGCCTCGTGACAGGGGGACTACAGCCCCAGCATTTT.

The table lists this clone with a few counts. The rearrangement joins TRBV9 to TRBJ2-2, with D possibly called TRBD1 or TRBD2 (6 bases each). Germline CDR1 is SGDLS and CDR2 is YYNGEE. This CDR3 has 16 amino acids. The V end lost 4 bases, the J end lost 2 bases, and 15 bases lay between the germline ends. CDR3 bases: TGTGCCAGCAGCACGGGGGTGGGACAAAACACCGGGGAGCTGTTTTTT. It encodes CASSTGVGQNTGELFF.

This clone has a handful of counts. The V and J genes are TRBV2 and TRBJ1-5; 7 bases map to TRBD1. Germline CDR1 SNHLY, CDR2 FYNNEI. V lost 8 bases to trimming and J lost 3 bases; unmatched junction nucleotides: 10. The length of the CDR3 is 15 residues. CDR3 residues: CASSRGTAFNQPQHF. The DNA for the CDR3 is TGTGCCAGCTCTAGGGGGACAGCATTCAATCAGCCCCAGCATTTT.

This chain links TRBV18 with TRBJ1-1, with a tentative D call TRBD1 (5 bases). V dropped 2 bases and J dropped 6 bases, with 16 bases sitting between them. The CDR3 is made up of 15 amino acids. Germline lookup yields CDR1 KGHSH and CDR2 LQKENI. DNA for the CDR3: TGTGCCAGCTCACCAGTTGTTGTCCAGGGCGCTGAAGCTTTCTTT. Its protein is CASSPVVVQGAEAFF.

This chain joins TRBV2 and TRBJ1-3; D may be TRBD1 (6 bases). Trimming pared 6 bases from V and 0 bases from J, leaving 12 bases between. Germline lookup yields CDR1 SNHLY and CDR2 FYNNEI. CDR3 length: 15 residues. The chain's CDR3 is CASSREGVSGNTIYF. CDR3 DNA: TGTGCCAGCAGCCGTGAGGGGGTCTCTGGAAACACCATATATTTT.

The chain combines TRBV29-1 with TRBJ2-4, with D perhaps TRBD1 (6 bases). CDR3 length equals 16 residues. Trimming took 3 bases from V and 1 from J, leaving 16 bases between them. Germline V gene lookup returns CDR1 SQVTM and CDR2 ANQGSEA. The CDR3 nucleotides are TGCAGCGTTGAGGGGGCTTTCGAGAAGGCCAAAAACATTCAGTACTTC. This encodes CSVEGAFEKAKNIQYF.

The chain uses TRBV5-1 and TRBJ1-2; D might be TRBD1 (5 bases). The germline gives CDR1 SGHRS, CDR2 YFSETQ. Trimming shortened V by 3 bases and J by 0 bases, and 12 bases separated the two germline ends. This CDR3 contains 15 residues. In nucleotides, the CDR3 is TGCGCCAGCAGCTCTCAGGGCCTAGCTAACTATGGCTACACCTTC. It specifies CASSSQGLANYGYTF.

The DNA for the CDR3 is TGTGCCAGCAGCGCCGACAGGAGCACAGATACGCAGTATTTT. Protein sequence: CASSADRSTDTQYF. The J gene is TRBJ2-3, the V gene TRBV25-1; possible D gene TRBD1, 6 bases. Germline V lookup: CDR1 MGHDK, CDR2 SYGVNS. The CDR3 contains 14 residues. Between the trimmed V and J ends, which lost 6 bases and 0 bases, there was a span of 10 bases. Combining the CDR3 with reference TRBV25-1 and TRBJ2-3 gives the whole variable domain EADIYQTPRYLVIGTGKKITLECSQTMGHDKMYWYQQDPGMELHLIHYSYGVNSTEKGDLSSESTVSRIRTEHFPLTLESARPSHTSQYLCASSADRSTDTQYFGPGTRLTVL.

The rearrangement uses TRBV5-1 and TRBJ1-5, with a possible D match to TRBD1 (5 bases). Germline V CDR1 and CDR2: SGHRS, YFSETQ. With 4 bases removed from V and 6 bases from J, the gap between germline ends came to 11 bases. This CDR3 region has 13 residues. The CDR3 reads CASSPQGPQPQHF. The CDR3 DNA reads as TGCGCCAGCAGCCCCCAGGGTCCTCAGCCCCAGCATTTT.

The chain combines TRBV14 with TRBJ2-5; D unresolved. The ends were cut back, 0 bases at V and 5 bases at J, with 10 bases in the middle. CDR3 size: 14 residues. CDR1 and CDR2 from the germline V gene are SGHDN and FVKESK. In DNA form, the CDR3 reads TGTGCCAGCAGCCAAGATGGGTGGATGGAGACCCAGTACTTC. It codes for CASSQDGWMETQYF.

This clone was observed once. The CDR3 loop reads CASSGGAGPPDTQYF. The CDR3, as DNA: TGCGCCAGCAGCGGCGGAGCGGGACCCCCAGATACGCAGTATTTT. This rearrangement joins TRBV5-1 to TRBJ2-3, with TRBD2 matching 7 bases. In germline, CDR1 is SGHRS, CDR2 YFSETQ. The CDR3 runs to 15 residues. The trim removed 4 bases at V and 4 bases at J, leaving 9 bases unmatched.

This clone was observed a few times. This chain links TRBV27 with TRBJ2-1, with 11 bases lining up with TRBD2. Trimming removed 3 bases from V and 3 bases from J; junction bases left unmatched: 13. Germline CDR1 reads MNHEY; CDR2 reads SMNVEV (reference sequence). The length of the CDR3 is 19 residues. The CDR3 loop reads CASSFGTSGSGAIYNEQFF. Here the CDR3 DNA reads TGTGCCAGCAGTTTTGGGACTAGCGGTTCCGGAGCAATCTACAATGAGCAGTTCTTC.

This clone has a handful of counts. This chain joins TRBV7-6 and TRBJ2-7; 12 bases are shared with TRBD1. Trimming cost V 5 bases and J 4 bases; bases outside gene matches: 6. This CDR3 region has 15 residues. The germline V gene encodes CDR1 SGHVS and CDR2 FNYEAQ. This chain's CDR3 is CASSHRDRGHYEQYF. The CDR3 bases are TGTGCCAGCAGCCACCGGGACAGGGGGCATTACGAGCAGTACTTC.

This clone was counted a few times. The rearrangement uses TRBV4-1 and TRBJ1-2, with 7 bases lining up with TRBD1. This CDR3 has 15 residues. J lost 5 bases, V lost 0 bases, and 6 bases had no gene match. CDR1 is MGHRA and CDR2 is YSYEKL in the germline V gene. CDR3 region: CASSQEGGTAYGYTF. As DNA, the CDR3 is TGCGCCAGCAGCCAAGAAGGGGGGACAGCATATGGCTACACCTTC.

In this sample, this clone turned up once. The chain couples TRBV5-5 to TRBJ2-7; weak D call: TRBD1 (6 bases). The germline V gene encodes CDR1 SGHKS and CDR2 YYEKEE (reference sequence). CDR3 length equals 17 residues. V gave up 1 base and J gave up 4 bases, with 21 bases separating them. The chain's CDR3 is CASSLYPPARGSYEQYF. The CDR3 coding sequence is TGTGCCAGCAGCTTGTACCCCCCGGCCAGGGGCAGTTACGAGCAGTACTTC.

The chain links TRBV28 to TRBJ2-1, with D uncertain. CDR3 size: 14 residues. Trimming shortened V by 8 bases and J by 6 bases, and 17 bases separated the two germline ends. Germline V lookup: CDR1 MDHEN, CDR2 SYDVKM. The CDR3 loop is CASARTMPPNEQFF. DNA for the CDR3: TGTGCCAGCGCACGCACAATGCCCCCCAATGAGCAGTTCTTC.

This clone appeared a single time. This chain connects TRBV11-3 to TRBJ1-1, with D unresolved. CDR3 length equals 12 residues. Germline values: CDR1 SGHNT, CDR2 YENEEA. V was clipped by 5 bases and J by 5 bases, with 9 bases between them. The CDR3 sequence is CASSLRGTEAFF. CDR3 nucleotide sequence: TGTGCCAGCAGCCTGCGGGGTACTGAAGCTTTCTTT.

The rearrangement uses TRBV28 and TRBJ1-5; 11 positions match TRBD1. V gave up 5 bases and J gave up 11 bases; unmatched junction bases: 8. The length of the CDR3 is 14 residues. Per the germline V gene, CDR1 is MDHEN and CDR2 is SYDVKM. In nucleotides, the CDR3 is TGTGCCAGCAGTCAGGGAGGACAGGGGGCGACCCAGCATTTT. It translates to CASSQGGQGATQHF.

The genes are TRBV10-1 and TRBJ2-1; perhaps TRBD1 as D (6 bases). V was trimmed by 3 bases and J by 2 bases, leaving 17 bases between them. The CDR3 extends over 17 amino acids. Germline V lookup: CDR1 WNHNN, CDR2 SYGVQD (reference sequence). As DNA, the CDR3 is TGCGCCAGCAGTGATAACAGGGAAGGAAGAACCTACAATGAGCAGTTCTTC. Encoded protein: CASSDNREGRTYNEQFF.